The 5 T cell receptor beta chains presented below share a single source sample, sequenced in a study of cytomegalovirus exposure and HLA in healthy donors. The PCR contained 60 Vbeta and 13 Jbeta primers. This table comes from immunoSEQ multiplex PCR, and its TCRdb copy is limited to in-frame clones, with some not included. Counted here are roughly 190,000 clones, more than 60% occurring once; the ten biggest clones make up 2% to 2.5%. The source material was PBMCs. Receptors originate from a young woman in good health and CMV-seropositive.

V and J are TRBV28 and TRBJ1-6; 7 nucleotides line up with TRBD1. V trimming: 6 bases; J trimming: 5 bases; junction bases outside the gene matches: 13. CDR3 size: 17 residues. Looked up from germline, CDR1 is MDHEN and CDR2 is SYDVKM. As DNA, the CDR3 is TGTGCCAGCAGCGAGCACCACTTGGGACAGAATAATTCACCCCTCCACTTT. This sequence encodes CASSEHHLGQNNSPLHF.

The V and J genes are TRBV2 and TRBJ1-5; possibly TRBD1 for D (6 bases). The CDR3 contains 13 residues. CDR1 and CDR2 (germline): SNHLY, FYNNEI. V was clipped by 6 bases and J by 2 bases, with 8 bases between them. The CDR3 reads CASRAGGNQPQHF. CDR3 DNA: TGTGCCAGCAGGGCAGGGGGCAATCAGCCCCAGCATTTT. The entire variable domain, with the rest obtained from reference TRBV2 and TRBJ1-5, is as follows: EPEVTQTPSHQVTQMGQEVILRCVPISNHLYFYWYRQILGQKVEFLVSFYNNEISEKSEIFDDQFSVERPDGSNFTLKIRSTKLEDSAMYFCASRAGGNQPQHFGDGTRLSIL.

This sequence joins TRBV5-4 and TRBJ1-1; D is uncertain. Germline V gene lookup returns CDR1 SGHNT and CDR2 YYREEE (reference sequence). The V end was cut by 4 bases, the J end by 1 base, with 14 bases between. CDR3 length: 15 residues. CDR3 protein: CASSRGFTENTEAFF. Written as DNA, the CDR3 is TGTGCCAGCAGCCGGGGATTTACTGAGAACACTGAAGCTTTCTTT.

This clone was found a few times. The chain uses TRBV2 and TRBJ2-1; no firm D call. Germline lookup yields CDR1 SNHLY and CDR2 FYNNEI. Trimming left V 7 bases short and J 4 bases short, with 5 bases between. The CDR3 sequence is 11 residues long. CDR3 DNA: TGTGCCAGCACCAATTACAATGAGCAGTTCTTC. Its protein is CASTNYNEQFF. Supplemented by reference TRBV2 and TRBJ2-1, the full variable domain reads EPEVTQTPSHQVTQMGQEVILRCVPISNHLYFYWYRQILGQKVEFLVSFYNNEISEKSEIFDDQFSVERPDGSNFTLKIRSTKLEDSAMYFCASTNYNEQFFGPGTRLTVL.

Only one count was recorded for this clone. This sequence joins TRBV29-1 and TRBJ1-2; D is unclear. The CDR3 length is 12 residues. Germline V gene data show CDR1 as SQVTM and CDR2 as ANQGSEA. The ends were cut back, 2 bases at V and 4 bases at J, with 8 bases in the middle. CDR3 sequence reads: CSVERRGYGYTF. CDR3 nucleotides: TGCAGCGTTGAAAGACGGGGCTATGGCTACACCTTC.